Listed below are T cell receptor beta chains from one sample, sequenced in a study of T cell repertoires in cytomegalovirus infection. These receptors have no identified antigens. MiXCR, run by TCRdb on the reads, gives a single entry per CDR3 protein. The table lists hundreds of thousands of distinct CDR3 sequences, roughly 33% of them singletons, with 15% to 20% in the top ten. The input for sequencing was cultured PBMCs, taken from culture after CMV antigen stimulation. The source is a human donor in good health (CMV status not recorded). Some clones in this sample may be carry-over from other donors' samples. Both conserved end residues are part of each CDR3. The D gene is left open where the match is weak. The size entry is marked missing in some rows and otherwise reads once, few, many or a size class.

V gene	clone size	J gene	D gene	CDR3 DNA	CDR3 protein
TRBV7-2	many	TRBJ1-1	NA	TGTGCCAGCAGCCAACAGGCTACCACTGAAGCTTTCTTT	CASSQQATTEAFF
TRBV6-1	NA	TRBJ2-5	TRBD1	TGTGCCAGCAGTGAAGAAGGGACAGACAGGCAAGAGACCCAGTACTTC	CASSEEGTDRQETQYF
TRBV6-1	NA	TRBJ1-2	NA	TGTGCCAGCAGTGATTACGGACAGCGCTATGGCTACACCTTC	CASSDYGQRYGYTF
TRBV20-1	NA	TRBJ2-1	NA	TGCAGTGCTACCCGAACAGGGTGGTACAATGAGCAGTTCTTC	CSATRTGWYNEQFF
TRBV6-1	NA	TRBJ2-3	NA	TGTGCCAGCAGTGTGGCGGACACTAGCACAGATACGCAGTATTTT	CASSVADTSTDTQYF
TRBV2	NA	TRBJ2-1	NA	TGTGCCAGCAGGGGCGTTTTGCGTGAGCAGTTCTTC	CASRGVLREQFF
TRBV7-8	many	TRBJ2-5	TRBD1	TGTGCCAGCAGTTCCACCCGGACCGGGACAGGGGGCGCGGGGGAGACCCAGTACTTC	CASSSTRTGTGGAGETQYF
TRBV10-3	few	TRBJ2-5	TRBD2	TGTGCCATCAGTGAGGCTAATGGAGCGGGAGGGAGAGAGACCCAGTACTTC	CAISEANGAGGRETQYF
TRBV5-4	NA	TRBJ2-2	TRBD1	TGTGCCAGCCGAGAGGACAGGGCGCTCGCCGGGGAGCTGTTTTTT	CASREDRALAGELFF
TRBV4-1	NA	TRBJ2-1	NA	TGCGCCAGCAGTACGGACGGTGAGCAGTTCTTC	CASSTDGEQFF
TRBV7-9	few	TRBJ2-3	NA	TGTGCCAGCAGCTTAGTAGGGTCCTTCGATACGCAGTATTTT	CASSLVGSFDTQYF
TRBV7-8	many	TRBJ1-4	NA	TGTGCCAGCAGCTTAGCAAGGATCGCGACTAATGAAAAACTGTTTTTT	CASSLARIATNEKLFF
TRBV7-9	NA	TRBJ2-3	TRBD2	TGTGCCAGCAGCCCTCGGGGGGGCCGGATAGATACGCAGTATTTT	CASSPRGGRIDTQYF
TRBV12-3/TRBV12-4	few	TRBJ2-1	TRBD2	TGTGCCAGCACCCACGGCGGGAGTAGCGGGTACAATGAGCAGTTCTTC	CASTHGGSSGYNEQFF
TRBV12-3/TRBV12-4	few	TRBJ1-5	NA	TGTGCCAGCAGTTTAGTAATGGTACAGCCCCAGCATTTT	CASSLVMVQPQHF
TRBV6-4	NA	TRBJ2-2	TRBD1	TGTGCCAGCAGAAAAACAGGGGGCAACACCGGGGAGCTGTTTTTT	CASRKTGGNTGELFF
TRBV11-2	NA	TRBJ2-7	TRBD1	TGTGCCAGCAGCTCCCGGACAGGGGAGGTCGAACAGTACTTC	CASSSRTGEVEQYF
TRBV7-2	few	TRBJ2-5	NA	TGTGCCAGCAGCTTAGCGATGCCCGGGGGCCAGTACTTC	CASSLAMPGGQYF
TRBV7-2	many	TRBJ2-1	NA	TGTGCCAGCAGCTTGGTTACTAGGAATGAGCAGTTCTTC	CASSLVTRNEQFF
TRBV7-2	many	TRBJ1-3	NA	TGTGCCAGCAGCTTAGGGAGGGGTTCTGGAAACACCATATATTTT	CASSLGRGSGNTIYF
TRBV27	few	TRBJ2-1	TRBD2	TGTGCCAGCAGTTTATCTCCGGGGACTAGGACGCCCTACAATGAGCAGTTCTTC	CASSLSPGTRTPYNEQFF
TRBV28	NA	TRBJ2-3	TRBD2	TGTGCCAGCAGTTTTTTAGCGGGGGGTATGGCAGATACGCAGTATTTT	CASSFLAGGMADTQYF
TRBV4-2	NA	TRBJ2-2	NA	TGTGCCAGCAGCCAAGTTGAAGGGACCGGGGAGCTGTTTTTT	CASSQVEGTGELFF
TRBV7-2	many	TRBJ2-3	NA	TGTGCCAGCAGCCGTACTAGGCGGAATACGCAGTATTTT	CASSRTRRNTQYF
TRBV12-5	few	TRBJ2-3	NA	TGTGCTAGTGGTTTGGTAAAAGACGGGACAGCGGGAACAGATACGCAGTATTTT	CASGLVKDGTAGTDTQYF
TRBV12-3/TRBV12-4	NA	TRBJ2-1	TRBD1	TGTGCCAGCAGTATCGACAGGGGGGGTGAGCAGTTCTTC	CASSIDRGGEQFF
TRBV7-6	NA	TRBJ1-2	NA	TGTGCCAGCAGTCCGGACGGATCAGCTAACTATGGCTACACCTTC	CASSPDGSANYGYTF
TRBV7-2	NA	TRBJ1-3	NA	TGTGCCAGCAGCTTGAACTTGGGGTCCGGAAACACCATATATTTT	CASSLNLGSGNTIYF
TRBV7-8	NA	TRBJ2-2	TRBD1	TGTGCCAGCAGCAGACAGGGGGCTTGGACCGCGGAGCTGTTTTTT	CASSRQGAWTAELFF
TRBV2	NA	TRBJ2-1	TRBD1	TGTGCCAGCACTAAACAGGGGGCTCGGGACAATGAGCAGTTCTTC	CASTKQGARDNEQFF
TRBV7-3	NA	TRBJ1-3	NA	TGTGCCAGCAGCCCCAAAGCAGGGCCGAACACCATATCTTTT	CASSPKAGPNTISF
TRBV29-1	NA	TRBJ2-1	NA	TGCAGCGTTGCCGGTACCGCCTCGGTGACCTACAATGAGCAGTTCTTC	CSVAGTASVTYNEQFF
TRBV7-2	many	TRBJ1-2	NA	TGTGCCAGCAGCCCGGGGGCTGATTATGGCTACACCTTC	CASSPGADYGYTF
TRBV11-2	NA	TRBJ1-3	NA	TGTGCCAGCGCATCCTGGGGGGGCAGTTCCAGAAACACCATATATTTT	CASASWGGSSRNTIYF
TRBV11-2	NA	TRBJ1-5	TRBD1	TGTGCCAGCAGCTTAGTTCGGCAGGGGGCGGGTCAGCCCCAGCATTTT	CASSLVRQGAGQPQHF
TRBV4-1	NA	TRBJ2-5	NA	TGCGCCAGCAGCGGCCGGGACTCTGGTGGGGTGCAGACCCAGTACTTC	CASSGRDSGGVQTQYF
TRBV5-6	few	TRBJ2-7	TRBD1	TGTGCCACCGCCAAAGGGACAGGGGTCTGGCGGCAGTACTTC	CATAKGTGVWRQYF
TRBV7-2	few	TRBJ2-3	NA	TGTGCCAGCAGCTCATTTAGTCCAGATACGCAGTATTTT	CASSSFSPDTQYF
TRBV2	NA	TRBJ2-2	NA	TGTGCCAGCAGAAAAAACAGGGACACCGGGGAGCTGTTTTTT	CASRKNRDTGELFF
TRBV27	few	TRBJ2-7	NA	TGTGCCAGCAGTTTTCTGAAGACACGCTACGAGCAGTACTTC	CASSFLKTRYEQYF
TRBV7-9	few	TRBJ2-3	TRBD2	TGTGCCAGTGTCCATGAGCGGGGGGGCACAGATACGCAGTATTTT	CASVHERGGTDTQYF
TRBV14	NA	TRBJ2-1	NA	TGTGCCAGCAGCCAACCCCGTTTTGGTGAGCAGTTCTTC	CASSQPRFGEQFF
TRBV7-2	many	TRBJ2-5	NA	TGTGCCAGCAGCGGCAATAGAGAGACCCAGTACTTC	CASSGNRETQYF
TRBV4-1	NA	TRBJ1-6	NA	TGCGCCAGCAGCCAAGATACAGGTTTTTATAATTCACCCCTCCACTTT	CASSQDTGFYNSPLHF
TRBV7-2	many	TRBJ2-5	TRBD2	TGTGCCAGCAGCTTAGTAGGGGGGGCGGGGGGTGAGACCCAGTACTTC	CASSLVGGAGGETQYF
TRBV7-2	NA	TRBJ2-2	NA	TGTGCCAGCAGCTTAGTAGAGCAAAACACCGGGGAGCTGTTTTTT	CASSLVEQNTGELFF
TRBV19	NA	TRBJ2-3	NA	TGTGCCAGTAGTATAGATCCTTACGGGGGGCGAGATACGCAGTATTTT	CASSIDPYGGRDTQYF